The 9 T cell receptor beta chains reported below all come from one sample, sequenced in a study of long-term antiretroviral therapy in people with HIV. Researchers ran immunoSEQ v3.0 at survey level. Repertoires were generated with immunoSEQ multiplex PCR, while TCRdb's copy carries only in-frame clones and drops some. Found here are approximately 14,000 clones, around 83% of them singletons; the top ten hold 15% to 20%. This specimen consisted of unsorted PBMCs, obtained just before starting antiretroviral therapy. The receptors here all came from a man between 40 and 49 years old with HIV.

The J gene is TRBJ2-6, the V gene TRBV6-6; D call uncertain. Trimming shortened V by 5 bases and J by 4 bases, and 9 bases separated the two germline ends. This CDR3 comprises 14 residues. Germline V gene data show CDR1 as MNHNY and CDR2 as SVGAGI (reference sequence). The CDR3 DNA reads TGTGCCAGCAGTCTCTCTGGGGGGGCCAACGTCCTGACTTTC. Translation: CASSLSGGANVLTF.

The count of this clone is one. As DNA, the CDR3 is TGTGCCAGCAGTGACGCCAACACAGGGACCTACGAGCAGTACTTC. Encoded protein: CASSDANTGTYEQYF. J is TRBJ2-7 and V is TRBV6-1; D possibly corresponds to TRBD1 (6 bases). Trimming took 3 bases from V and 2 from J, leaving 14 bases between them. CDR3 length: 15 amino acids. CDR1 and CDR2 from the germline V gene are MNHNS and SASEGT.

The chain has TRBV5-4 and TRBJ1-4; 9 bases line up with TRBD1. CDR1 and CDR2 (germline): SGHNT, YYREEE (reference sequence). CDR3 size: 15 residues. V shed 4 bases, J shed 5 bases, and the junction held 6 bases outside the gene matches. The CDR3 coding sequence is TGTGCCAGCAGCAGACCCGGGACAGGGAATGAAAAACTGTTTTTT. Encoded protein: CASSRPGTGNEKLFF.

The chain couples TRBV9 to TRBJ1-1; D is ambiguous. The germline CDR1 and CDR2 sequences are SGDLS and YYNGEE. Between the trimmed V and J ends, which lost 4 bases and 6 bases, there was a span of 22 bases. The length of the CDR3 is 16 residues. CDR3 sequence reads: CASSLNSGPSTAEAFF. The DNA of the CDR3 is TGTGCCAGCAGCCTAAACTCCGGGCCCTCAACCGCTGAAGCTTTCTTT.

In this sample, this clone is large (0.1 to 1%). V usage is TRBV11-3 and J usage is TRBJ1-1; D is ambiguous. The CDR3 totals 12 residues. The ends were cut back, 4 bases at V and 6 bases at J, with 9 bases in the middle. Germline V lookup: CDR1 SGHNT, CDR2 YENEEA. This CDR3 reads CASSSGGSEAFF. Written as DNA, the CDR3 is TGTGCCAGCAGCTCTGGAGGGTCTGAAGCTTTCTTT.

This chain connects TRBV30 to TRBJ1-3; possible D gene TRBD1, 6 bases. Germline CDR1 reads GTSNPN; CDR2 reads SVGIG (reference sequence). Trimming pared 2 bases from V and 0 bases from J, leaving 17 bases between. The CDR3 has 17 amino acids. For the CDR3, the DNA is TGTGCCTGGAGTACTCAGGGGTACGCGTACTCTGGAAACACCATATATTTT. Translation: CAWSTQGYAYSGNTIYF.

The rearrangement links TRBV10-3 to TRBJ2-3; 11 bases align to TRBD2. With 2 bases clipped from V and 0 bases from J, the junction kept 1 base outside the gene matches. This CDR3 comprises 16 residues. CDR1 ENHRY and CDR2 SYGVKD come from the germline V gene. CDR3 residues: CAISEGLAGSTDTQYF. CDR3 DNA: TGTGCCATCAGTGAGGGACTAGCGGGTAGCACAGATACGCAGTATTTT.

The CDR3: CASSLGPQDEQFF. In DNA form, the CDR3 reads TGTGCCAGCAGCTTGGGACCTCAGGATGAGCAGTTCTTC. The genes are TRBV5-6 and TRBJ2-1; D gene unclear. Germline V gives CDR1 SGHDT, CDR2 YYEEEE. V shed 0 bases and J shed 8 bases, with 9 bases lying between them. CDR3 length: 13 amino acids.

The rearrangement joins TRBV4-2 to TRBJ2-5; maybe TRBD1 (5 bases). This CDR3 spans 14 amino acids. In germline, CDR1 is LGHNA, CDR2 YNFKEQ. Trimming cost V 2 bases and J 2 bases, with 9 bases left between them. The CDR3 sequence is CASSQQGSQETQYF. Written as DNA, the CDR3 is TGTGCCAGCAGCCAACAGGGCTCTCAAGAGACCCAGTACTTC.